This T cell receptor beta chain appears in the sequencing data of a study of blood T cell repertoires in COVID-19. Turning to the study itself: The United States, Italy and Spain provided the acute and convalescent COVID-19 samples. PBMCs, B-cell-depleted T cells, or T cells were the source of the cDNA or gDNA that made up the material.

Per the original data handling: Amplification from reference gene primers served as the basis for estimated nucleated cell counts. Here immunoSEQ multiplex PCR was the method, and the copy in TCRdb shows in-frame clones only, minus some. V, J and clone size were drawn from that table, and D and trimming were deduced from the DNA. Of roughly 230,000 clones in the sample, around four fifths were seen once. The receptor's source is a woman aged 55-75 years with active or convalescent COVID-19. The sequencing sample was made of peripheral blood.

As DNA, the CDR3 is TGTGCCAGCAGCTTGTTTCAGGACAGGGAAAATTCACCCCTCCACTTT. It is translated as CASSLFQDRENSPLHF. The rearrangement joins TRBV5-5 to TRBJ1-6; 8 bases are shared with TRBD1. The junction had 7 bases not matched to a gene; V was cut back by 1 base and J by 7 bases. Per germline, CDR1 SGHKS and CDR2 YYEKEE (reference sequence). This CDR3 has 16 residues.